These 13 T cell receptor beta chains were sequenced from one sample in a study of T cell clusters in autoimmune cytopenias. TRB was amplified by touch-down multiplex PCR, primer pools A and B combined. One entry per CDR3 protein, without DNA, is what TCRdb gives after re-calling the multiplex PCR reads. This table holds 3,500 to 4,000 distinct CDR3 sequences. TRB amplification used roughly 250 ng of peripheral blood genomic DNA. This sample was also put to use in a study of T cell repertoires in aging, cancer and after chemotherapy.

Source material: peripheral blood. All receptors derive from a human donor in good health.

The chain links TRBV18 to TRBJ1-5; with no DNA, the TCRdb D assignment of TRBD1 cannot be verified. CDR1 and CDR2 from the germline V gene are KGHSH and LQKENI. The CDR3 consists of 14 residues. CDR3 region: CASSPGVGDQPQHF. Full variable domain (outside the CDR3, taken from reference TRBV18 and TRBJ1-5): NAGVMQNPRHLVRRRGQEARLRCSPMKGHSHVYWYRQLPEEGLKFMVYLQKENIIDESGMPKERFSAEFPKEGPSILRIQQVVRGDSAAYFCASSPGVGDQPQHFGDGTRLSIL.

This chain uses TRBV6-2 or TRBV6-3 with TRBJ1-5. Per the germline V gene, CDR1 is MNHEY and CDR2 is SVGEGT. The CDR3 extends over 14 amino acids. The CDR3 loop reads CASCWAGPGKPQHF.

The chain has TRBV5-6 and TRBJ1-1; lacking DNA, the TRBD1 call made by TCRdb goes unchecked. The CDR3 runs 12 residues. CDR1 is SGHDT and CDR2 is YYEEEE in the germline V gene. The CDR3 loop is CASSVRVAEAFF.

CDR3 protein: CASRLSKGYYEQYF. The gene calls are TRBV27 and TRBJ2-7. Looked up from germline, CDR1 is MNHEY and CDR2 is SMNVEV (reference sequence). The CDR3 is made up of 14 amino acids.

The rearrangement uses TRBV30 and TRBJ1-5; TCRdb selects TRBD1, and the lack of DNA leaves this call unchecked. The germline V gene has CDR1 GTSNPN and CDR2 SVGIG (reference sequence). The CDR3 is 14 amino acids. The CDR3 loop reads CAWSLGQPNQPQHF.

The chain is built from TRBV5-1 and TRBJ1-4; TCRdb indicates TRBD1, and absent DNA this call remains unverified. Germline loops: CDR1 SGHRS, CDR2 YFSETQ. The CDR3 has 13 residues. CDR3: CASSSDRGEKLFF. Supplemented by reference TRBV5-1 and TRBJ1-4, the full variable domain reads KAGVTQTPRYLIKTRGQQVTLSCSPISGHRSVSWYQQTPGQGLQFLFEYFSETQRNKGNFPGRFSGRQFSNSRSEMNVSTLELGDSALYLCASSSDRGEKLFFGSGTQLSVL.

This clonotype is deemed medium-sized (0.01 to 0.1%) by its frequency. This chain links TRBV19 with TRBJ1-6. The CDR3 has 14 residues. Germline-derived CDR1 and CDR2 are LNHDA and SQIVND (reference sequence). The chain's CDR3 is CASRVSSYNSPLHF. Together with reference TRBV19 and TRBJ1-6, the CDR3 gives the full variable domain: DGGITQSPKYLFRKEGQNVTLSCEQNLNHDAMYWYRQDPGQGLRLIYYSQIVNDFQKGDIAEGYSVSREKKESFPLTVTSAQKNPTAFYLCASRVSSYNSPLHFGNGTRLTVT.

This chain joins TRBV12-3 or TRBV12-4 and TRBJ1-6. This CDR3 spans 13 amino acids. The CDR3 sequence is CASSLDYNSPLHF.

This clonotype is medium-sized by frequency. The V call is TRBV19, the J call TRBJ2-2; TCRdb's assignment of TRBD1 cannot be checked, as there is no DNA. Germline V gene lookup returns CDR1 LNHDA and CDR2 SQIVND (reference sequence). This CDR3 region has 15 residues. CDR3 in amino acids: CASSINRAASGELFF.

The chain has TRBV20-1 and TRBJ2-6; there is no DNA to check the TCRdb D call of TRBD1. This CDR3 comprises 16 residues. CDR1 is DFQATT and CDR2 is SNEGSKA in the germline V gene (reference sequence). The CDR3 reads CSARDQGLSGANVLTF.

This clonotype is called large (0.1 to 1%) based on its frequency. The chain uses TRBV6-2 or TRBV6-3 and TRBJ2-5; TCRdb designates TRBD1, a call that cannot be tested without DNA. This CDR3 has 15 amino acids. The V gene's germline CDR1 is MNHEY and CDR2 SVGEGT. The CDR3 sequence is CASSPSTSGAETQYF.

The CDR3 loop reads CATSAGGLSEKLFF. V and J are TRBV27 and TRBJ1-4. This CDR3 has 14 amino acids. CDR1 MNHEY and CDR2 SMNVEV come from the germline V gene (reference sequence).

The chain links TRBV6-5 to TRBJ1-4. This CDR3 contains 14 residues. Germline V gene data show CDR1 as MNHEY and CDR2 as SVGAGI. The CDR3: CASNLGGEGEKLFF.